These 10 T cell receptor beta chains were sequenced from one sample in a study of cytomegalovirus exposure and HLA in healthy donors. Vbeta (60) and Jbeta (13) primers were used in the PCR. Produced via immunoSEQ multiplex PCR; TCRdb's table is partial and in-frame only. The sample includes about 210,000 clones, under 85% seen only once; the top ten take roughly 10%. The sample taken for sequencing was PBMCs. The receptors here all came from a woman in her 50s in good health and CMV-seropositive.

The chain joins TRBV7-9 to TRBJ1-2, with D possibly TRBD1 on 6 matching bases. Germline CDR1 reads SEHNR; CDR2 reads FQNEAQ (reference sequence). This CDR3 region has 15 residues. V dropped 0 bases and J dropped 8 bases, with 16 bases sitting between them. The CDR3 DNA follows: TGTGCCAGCAGCTTAGCGATGAGGGACATAGTAGGCTACACCTTC. Its translation is CASSLAMRDIVGYTF. Filled out from reference TRBV7-9 and TRBJ1-2, the complete variable domain reads DTGVSQNPRHKITKRGQNVTFRCDPISEHNRLYWYRQTLGQGPEFLTYFQNEAQLEKSRLLSDRFSAERPKGSFSTLEIQRTEQGDSAMYLCASSLAMRDIVGYTFGSGTRLTVV.

This chain connects TRBV7-2 to TRBJ1-1, with D unclear. With 1 base removed from V and 0 bases from J, the gap between germline ends came to 9 bases. The CDR3 loop spans 15 amino acids. Germline CDR1 reads SGHTA; CDR2 reads FQGNSA. CDR3 in amino acids: CASSLGSVMNTEAFF. For the CDR3, the DNA is TGTGCCAGCAGCTTAGGTTCAGTAATGAACACTGAAGCTTTCTTT.

V is TRBV5-1 and J is TRBJ1-6, with 7 bases matching TRBD1. The germline CDR1 and CDR2 sequences are SGHRS and YFSETQ. With V trimmed by 4 bases and J by 7 bases, 5 bases remained unmatched. This CDR3 region has 14 residues. The CDR3, as DNA: TGCGCCAGCAGCCTACAGGGGCCGAATTCACCCCTCCACTTT. This sequence encodes CASSLQGPNSPLHF. The full variable domain, completed using reference TRBV5-1 and TRBJ1-6, is KAGVTQTPRYLIKTRGQQVTLSCSPISGHRSVSWYQQTPGQGLQFLFEYFSETQRNKGNFPGRFSGRQFSNSRSEMNVSTLELGDSALYLCASSLQGPNSPLHFGNGTRLTVT.

This rearrangement joins TRBV5-4 to TRBJ2-2; 7 positions agree with TRBD2. CDR1 and CDR2 (germline): SGHNT, YYREEE (reference sequence). The V and J ends lost 3 bases and 6 bases, in that order; junction bases with no gene match: 8. There are 15 residues in the CDR3. The DNA of the CDR3 is TGTGCCAGCAGCTCAGGAGCTGGGAGGGCCGGGGAGCTGTTTTTT. Protein sequence: CASSSGAGRAGELFF.

The rearrangement uses TRBV4-1 and TRBJ1-2; TRBD1 matches 8 bases. CDR1 and CDR2 (germline): MGHRA, YSYEKL. The ends lost 1 base at V and 4 bases at J; junction bases unmatched: 5. This CDR3 spans 15 amino acids. This CDR3 is CASSQATGGPYGYTF. The CDR3 nucleotides read TGCGCCAGCAGCCAAGCCACAGGGGGGCCCTATGGCTACACCTTC.

The chain uses TRBV5-1 and TRBJ1-1, with D maybe TRBD1 (6 bases). The CDR3 covers 13 residues. CDR1 SGHRS and CDR2 YFSETQ come from the germline V gene. V shed 4 bases and J shed 4 bases, with 11 bases lying between them. The chain's CDR3 is CASSGTGFTEAFF. The CDR3 coding sequence is TGCGCCAGCAGCGGAACAGGGTTCACTGAAGCTTTCTTT.

The chain couples TRBV28 to TRBJ1-5; D is possibly TRBD1 (6 bases). V lost 6 bases and J 0 bases, leaving 21 bases between the germline ends. CDR1 is MDHEN, CDR2 SYDVKM, per germline. The CDR3 extends over 18 amino acids. The CDR3 nucleotides are TGTGCCAGCAGCCCCATCTGGGGGGGGCCATATAGCAATCAGCCCCAGCATTTT. This gives the protein CASSPIWGGPYSNQPQHF.

The chain has TRBV9 and TRBJ2-4; 13 bases line up with TRBD2. V shed 3 bases and J 6 bases; nucleotides not matched to a gene: 3. Germline V gives CDR1 SGDLS, CDR2 YYNGEE. CDR3 size: 15 residues. The CDR3 is CASSATSGGRNIQYF. The CDR3 nucleotides are TGTGCCAGCAGCGCGACTAGCGGGGGGAGAAACATTCAGTACTTC.

The V call is TRBV5-6, the J call TRBJ1-2, with a weak D call TRBD1 (5 bases). Germline V gives CDR1 SGHDT, CDR2 YYEEEE. The V end was cut by 5 bases, the J end by 5 bases, with 19 bases between. This CDR3 region has 15 residues. CDR3 sequence: CASSFLTETAYGYTF. The DNA of the CDR3 is TGTGCCAGCAGTTTTCTTACTGAGACAGCTTATGGCTACACCTTC.

The chain is built from TRBV28 and TRBJ2-7, with D perhaps TRBD1 (6 bases). This CDR3 contains 12 residues. Germline assignment: CDR1 MDHEN and CDR2 SYDVKM. V gave up 6 bases and J gave up 3 bases, with 9 bases separating them. As DNA, the CDR3 is TGTGCCAGCAGGCGACAGGTCTACGAGCAGTACTTC. Encoded protein: CASRRQVYEQYF.